A selection of T cell receptor beta chains follows, all from one sample in a study of T cells in Graves' hyperthyroidism and ophthalmopathy. TCRdb fed the multiplex PCR reads into MiXCR, producing one record per CDR3 protein. The table records about 320,000 distinct CDR3 sequences, about 15% of them present only once. The source material was blood. All receptors derive from a man aged 30-40 years with Graves' hyperthyroidism. CDR3s include the opening cysteine and the closing phenylalanine or tryptophan. The order of the fields is D gene, clone size, V gene, J gene, CDR3 protein, CDR3 DNA. The D gene is left open where the match is weak. Clone size is shown for a subset of rows, as once, few, many or a class of expanded clone.

-,many,TRBV12-3/TRBV12-4,TRBJ1-1,CASHTGPMNTEAFF,TGTGCCAGCCACACGGGACCGATGAACACTGAAGCTTTCTTT
-,many,TRBV3-1,TRBJ1-5,CASSQDRGGYSNQPQHF,TGTGCCAGCAGCCAAGATAGGGGCGGTTATAGCAATCAGCCCCAGCATTTT
TRBD2,few,TRBV4-1,TRBJ2-1,CASRISSGTSSYNEQFF,TGCGCCAGCAGAATTTCTAGCGGGACGAGCTCCTACAATGAGCAGTTCTTC
TRBD2,-,TRBV20-1,TRBJ2-7,CSLVKPGGSSYEQYF,TGCAGTCTCGTAAAACCGGGAGGCAGCTCCTACGAGCAGTACTTC
TRBD1,-,TRBV12-3/TRBV12-4,TRBJ2-1,CASSFGRGHNEQFF,TGTGCCAGCAGTTTTGGTAGGGGGCACAATGAGCAGTTCTTC
-,many,TRBV20-1,TRBJ2-3,CSASLDVVPTDTQYF,TGCAGTGCTTCGTTAGATGTAGTCCCCACAGATACGCAGTATTTT
-,many,TRBV2,TRBJ1-5,CASSGIGQGIPQHF,TGTGCCAGCAGTGGTATCGGGCAGGGCATACCCCAGCATTTT
-,many,TRBV12-3/TRBV12-4,TRBJ2-3,CASSFTGTDTQYF,TGTGCCAGCAGTTTTACAGGGACAGATACGCAGTATTTT
TRBD2,many,TRBV11-2,TRBJ2-5,CASSFLAGTSGTQYF,TGTGCCAGCAGTTTTCTGGCCGGGACTAGCGGGACCCAGTACTTC
TRBD2,many,TRBV12-5,TRBJ2-3,CASGLHPGLAASTDTQYF,TGTGCTAGTGGTCTACATCCGGGACTAGCGGCAAGCACAGATACGCAGTATTTT
TRBD1,many,TRBV30,TRBJ2-7,CAWSDTGGGEQYF,TGTGCCTGGAGTGATACAGGGGGCGGGGAGCAGTACTTC
TRBD2,-,TRBV5-1,TRBJ2-2,CASSLGTSGRRGELFF,TGCGCCAGCAGCTTGGGGACTAGCGGGAGGAGAGGGGAGCTGTTTTTT
-,few,TRBV6-6,TRBJ1-2,CASSYDSLGAGGYTF,TGTGCCAGCAGTTACGACTCCCTAGGGGCAGGAGGCTACACCTTC
-,many,TRBV7-8,TRBJ1-5,CASSPPGLHQPQHF,TGTGCCAGCAGCCCCCCAGGGCTCCATCAGCCCCAGCATTTT
-,many,TRBV5-5,TRBJ2-3,CASSIVQGMNTQYF,TGTGCCAGCAGCATAGTACAGGGAATGAATACGCAGTATTTT
TRBD2,-,TRBV27,TRBJ2-7,CASSLFIAGDVYEQYF,TGTGCCAGCAGTTTATTTATCGCGGGAGACGTCTACGAGCAGTACTTC
-,many,TRBV20-1,TRBJ2-1,CSARGTINEQFF,TGCAGTGCTAGGGGGACAATAAATGAGCAGTTCTTC
-,few,TRBV29-1,TRBJ2-3,CSVEDVPGLADTQYF,TGCAGCGTTGAAGATGTACCGGGATTGGCAGATACGCAGTATTTT
TRBD1,few,TRBV20-1,TRBJ1-1,CSGGQGAQNTEAFF,TGCAGCGGGGGGCAGGGGGCCCAAAACACTGAAGCTTTCTTT
TRBD2,many,TRBV7-6,TRBJ2-3,CASSRAPAGGTTDTQYF,TGTGCCAGCAGCAGGGCTCCAGCGGGAGGAACCACAGATACGCAGTATTTT